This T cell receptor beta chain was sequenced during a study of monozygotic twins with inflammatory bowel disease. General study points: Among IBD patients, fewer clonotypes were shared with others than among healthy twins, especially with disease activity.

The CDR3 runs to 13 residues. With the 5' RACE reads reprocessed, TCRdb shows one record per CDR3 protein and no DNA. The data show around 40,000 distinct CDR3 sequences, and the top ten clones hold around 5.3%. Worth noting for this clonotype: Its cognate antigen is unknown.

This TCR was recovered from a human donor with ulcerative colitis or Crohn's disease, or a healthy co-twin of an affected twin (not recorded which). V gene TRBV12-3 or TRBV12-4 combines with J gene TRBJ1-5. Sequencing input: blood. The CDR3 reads CASHKDSNQPQHF.